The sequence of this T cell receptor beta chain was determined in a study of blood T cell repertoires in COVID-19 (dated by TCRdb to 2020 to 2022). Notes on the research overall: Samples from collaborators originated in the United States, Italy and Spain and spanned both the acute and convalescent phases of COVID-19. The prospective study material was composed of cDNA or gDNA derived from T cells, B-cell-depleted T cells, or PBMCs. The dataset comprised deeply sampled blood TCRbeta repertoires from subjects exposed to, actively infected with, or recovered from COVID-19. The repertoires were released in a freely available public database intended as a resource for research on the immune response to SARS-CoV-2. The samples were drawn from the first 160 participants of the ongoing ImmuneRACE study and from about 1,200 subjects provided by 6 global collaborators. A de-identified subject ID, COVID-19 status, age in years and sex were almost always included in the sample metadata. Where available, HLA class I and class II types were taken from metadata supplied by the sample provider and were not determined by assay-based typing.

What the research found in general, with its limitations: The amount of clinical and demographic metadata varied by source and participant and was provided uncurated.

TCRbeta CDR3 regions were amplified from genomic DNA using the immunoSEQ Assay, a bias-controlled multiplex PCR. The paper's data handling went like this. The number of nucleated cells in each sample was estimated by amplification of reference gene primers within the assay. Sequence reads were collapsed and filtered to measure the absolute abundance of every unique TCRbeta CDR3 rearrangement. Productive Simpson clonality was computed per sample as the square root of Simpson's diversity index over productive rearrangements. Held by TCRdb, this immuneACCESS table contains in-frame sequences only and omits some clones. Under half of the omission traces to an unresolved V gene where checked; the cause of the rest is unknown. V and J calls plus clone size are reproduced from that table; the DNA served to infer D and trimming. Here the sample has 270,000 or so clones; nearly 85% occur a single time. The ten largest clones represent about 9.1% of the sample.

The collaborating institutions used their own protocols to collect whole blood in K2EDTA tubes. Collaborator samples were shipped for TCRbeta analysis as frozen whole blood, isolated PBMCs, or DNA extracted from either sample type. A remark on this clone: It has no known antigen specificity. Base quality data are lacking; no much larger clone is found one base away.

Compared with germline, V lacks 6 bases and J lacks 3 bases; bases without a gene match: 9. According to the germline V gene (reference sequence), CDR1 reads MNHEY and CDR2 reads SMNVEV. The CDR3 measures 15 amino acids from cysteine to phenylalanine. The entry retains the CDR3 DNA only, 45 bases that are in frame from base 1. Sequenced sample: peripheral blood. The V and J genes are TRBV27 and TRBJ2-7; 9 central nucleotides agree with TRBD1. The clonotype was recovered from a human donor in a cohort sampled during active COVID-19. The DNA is TGTGCCAGCAGGGTCCAACAGGGGGCGCACTACGAGCAGTACTTC. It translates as CASRVQQGAHYEQYF.